The 22 T cell receptor beta chains given below trace back to one sample, sequenced in a study of T-cell memory formation after mild COVID-19. In TCRdb, the 5' RACE reads were re-called with MiXCR into one record per CDR3 protein. The profile shows 450,000 to 650,000 distinct CDR3 sequences, around 20% of them singletons. Material for sequencing was PBMCs or a T cell subset sorted from them (not recorded which). All receptors derive from an adult woman who had mild COVID-19 (a few samples of this study predate the infection). Cell type and time point are not known.

This clonotype was counted only a few times. The chain recombines TRBV9 with TRBJ1-2; 10 bases match TRBD1. J lost 8 bases, V lost 4 bases, and 8 bases had no gene match. CDR3 size: 14 residues. CDR1 and CDR2 (germline): SGDLS, YYNGEE. CDR3 sequence: CASSLGTGELGYTF. Here the CDR3 DNA reads TGTGCCAGCAGCCTCGGGACAGGGGAATTGGGCTACACCTTC.

This clonotype came up a few times. This clone may be a read error of a much larger clone one base away. The rearrangement joins TRBV5-6 to TRBJ2-5; unclear D gene. With 2 bases removed from V and 1 base from J, the gap between germline ends came to 3 bases. Germline lookup yields CDR1 SGHDT and CDR2 YYEEEE. The CDR3 contains 12 residues. CDR3 DNA sequence: TGTGCCAGCAGCTTCGTCCAAGAGACCCAGTACTTC. Translated: CASSFVQETQYF.

This clonotype was observed a handful of times. This sequence joins TRBV12-3 or TRBV12-4 and TRBJ1-2, with TRBD1 identical over 8 bases. The CDR3 has 15 residues. The V and J ends lost 2 bases and 4 bases, in that order; junction bases with no gene match: 6. The CDR3 nucleotides read TGTGCCAGCAGTTTACGCAGGGGGCATGGCTATGGCTACACCTTC. Amino acids: CASSLRRGHGYGYTF.

The V gene is TRBV3-1, the J gene TRBJ1-3; D may be TRBD1 (5 bases). V dropped 1 base and J dropped 2 bases, with 6 bases sitting between them. This CDR3 contains 14 residues. Germline-derived CDR1 and CDR2 are LGHDT and YNNKEL (reference sequence). CDR3 coding DNA: TGTGCCAGCAGCCAAGGGGGGGCTGGAAACACCATATATTTT. Protein sequence: CASSQGGAGNTIYF.

The rearrangement joins TRBV27 to TRBJ2-5, with 9 bases fitting TRBD1. J gave up 5 bases and V 7 bases, and 11 bases lay outside the gene matches. The CDR3 spans 15 residues. Germline lookup yields CDR1 MNHEY and CDR2 SMNVEV (reference sequence). CDR3 sequence reads: CASTPWGDRVETQYF. In DNA form, the CDR3 reads TGTGCCAGCACCCCGTGGGGGGACAGGGTTGAGACCCAGTACTTC.

This clonotype was recorded at least ten times. The chain employs TRBV7-2 and TRBJ2-7; the D is unclear. CDR3 length: 13 residues. Per germline, CDR1 SGHTA and CDR2 FQGNSA. Trimming pared 4 bases from V and 6 bases from J, leaving 13 bases between. For the CDR3, the DNA is TGTGCCAGCAGCTCCTCCCTTTCCGGCGAGCAGTACTTC. Translating it yields CASSSSLSGEQYF.

This clonotype has only a few counts. The rearrangement joins TRBV4-1 to TRBJ1-4, with 7 bases fitting TRBD1. CDR3 length: 14 residues. CDR1 and CDR2 (germline): MGHRA, YSYEKL. The trim removed 3 bases at V and 8 bases at J, leaving 6 bases unmatched. The CDR3, as DNA: TGCGCCAGCAGCCAGGGCACAGGGGAAGAAAAACTGTTTTTT. Residues: CASSQGTGEEKLFF.

V usage is TRBV5-1 and J usage is TRBJ1-2; 9 nucleotides match TRBD1. The CDR3 contains 16 residues. Germline CDR1 is SGHRS and CDR2 is YFSETQ. Unmatched junction bases numbered 9, after V lost 4 bases and J lost 2 bases. DNA of the CDR3: TGCGCCAGCAGCACTGGACAGGGGTCATTGAACTATGGCTACACCTTC. Protein product: CASSTGQGSLNYGYTF.

This clonotype was found a few times. The rearrangement joins TRBV5-1 to TRBJ2-7; D is ambiguous. V was shortened by 5 bases and J by 0 bases, with 9 bases between the two germline ends. The CDR3 has 13 residues. The V gene's germline CDR1 is SGHRS and CDR2 YFSETQ. CDR3: CASRTSSSYEQYF. CDR3 sequence (DNA): TGCGCCAGCAGGACCTCTAGCTCCTACGAGCAGTACTTC. Full variable domain (missing parts from reference TRBV5-1 and TRBJ2-7): KAGVTQTPRYLIKTRGQQVTLSCSPISGHRSVSWYQQTPGQGLQFLFEYFSETQRNKGNFPGRFSGRQFSNSRSEMNVSTLELGDSALYLCASRTSSSYEQYFGPGTRLTVT.

This clonotype came up a few times. The chain couples TRBV2 to TRBJ1-2; D is possibly TRBD1 (6 bases). Germline V gene sequence: CDR1 SNHLY, CDR2 FYNNEI. The V end was cut by 7 bases, the J end by 6 bases, with 12 bases between. The CDR3 has 12 residues. Written as DNA, the CDR3 is TGTGCCAGCACCGGGGACACGAATGGCTACACCTTC. It yields the protein CASTGDTNGYTF.

In this sample, this clonotype turned up many times. The chain uses TRBV12-3 or TRBV12-4 and TRBJ2-1; tentative D call: TRBD1 (6 bases). The V end was cut by 2 bases, the J end by 7 bases, with 6 bases between. The CDR3 is 12 residues long. The CDR3 is CASSLQGNEQFF. The CDR3 DNA is TGTGCCAGCAGTTTACAGGGGAATGAGCAGTTCTTC.

This chain uses TRBV6-5 with TRBJ2-7; possible D gene TRBD2, 5 bases. V gave up 3 bases and J gave up 2 bases, with 8 bases separating them. The CDR3 has 13 amino acids. Germline V gene data show CDR1 as MNHEY and CDR2 as SVGAGI. The CDR3 protein is CASSYDGTYEQYF. CDR3 DNA: TGTGCCAGCAGTTATGACGGGACCTACGAGCAGTACTTC.

The V gene is TRBV6-5, the J gene TRBJ1-2, with TRBD1 identical over 7 bases. CDR1 and CDR2 (germline): MNHEY, SVGAGI. CDR3 length: 13 amino acids. V was pared by 8 bases and J by 8 bases, with 11 bases of the junction left unmatched. The CDR3 DNA is TGTGCCAGCGGAAAAGGGGGCTTGGGCGGCTACACCTTC. This encodes CASGKGGLGGYTF.

This clonotype occurred a few times. The chain recombines TRBV4-3 with TRBJ2-7; 8 nucleotides agree with TRBD2. This CDR3 is built from 15 residues. V lost 0 bases, J lost 3 bases, and 4 bases stayed unmatched. Germline V gene lookup returns CDR1 LGHNA and CDR2 YSLEER. DNA of the CDR3: TGCGCCAGCAGCCAAGATTATGCGGGAGGCTACGAGCAGTACTTC. Its protein product is CASSQDYAGGYEQYF.

This rearrangement joins TRBV12-3 or TRBV12-4 to TRBJ2-2; no clear D. V was trimmed by 2 bases and J by 6 bases, leaving 10 bases between them. The CDR3 has 14 residues. The CDR3, as DNA: TGTGCCAGCAGTTTAAATCTCTTCCCCGGGGAGCTGTTTTTT. Amino acids: CASSLNLFPGELFF.

This clonotype was seen many times. The chain joins TRBV12-3 or TRBV12-4 to TRBJ1-1; perhaps TRBD1 as D (6 bases). The germline V and J ends were trimmed by 6 bases and 1 base, with 12 bases remaining between them. The CDR3 length is 14 residues. The CDR3 bases are TGTGCCAGCAGATTACAGGGCACGAACACTGAAGCTTTCTTT. It translates to CASRLQGTNTEAFF.

The chain carries TRBV6-2 or TRBV6-3 and TRBJ2-7, with D possibly matching TRBD2 (5 bases). Trimming removed 7 bases at V and 0 bases at J, with 13 bases between. Germline V gives CDR1 MNHEY, CDR2 SVGEGT. The CDR3 has 14 residues. The CDR3 DNA follows: TGTGCCAGCAATGTGGGAGAGGACTCCTACGAGCAGTACTTC. Its translation: CASNVGEDSYEQYF.

Only a few counts were recorded for this clonotype. The chain is built from TRBV6-1 and TRBJ1-2; D is ambiguous. The CDR3 length is 14 residues. The V end was cut by 5 bases, the J end by 4 bases, with 14 bases between. Germline assignment: CDR1 MNHNS and CDR2 SASEGT. The CDR3 DNA reads TGTGCCAGCAGTACTCCCGACCCGACCTATGGCTACACCTTC. Protein sequence: CASSTPDPTYGYTF.

V gene TRBV7-2 combines with J gene TRBJ2-3, with 7 bases identical to TRBD1. CDR1 and CDR2 from the germline V gene are SGHTA and FQGNSA. Trimming took 4 bases from V and 2 from J; bases not matched to a gene: 9. This CDR3 contains 16 residues. The CDR3 DNA reads TGTGCCAGCAGCTCCCGTCAACAGGGGATCACAGATACGCAGTATTTT. This codes for CASSSRQQGITDTQYF. Filled out from reference TRBV7-2 and TRBJ2-3, the complete variable domain reads GAGVSQSPSNKVTEKGKDVELRCDPISGHTALYWYRQSLGQGLEFLIYFQGNSAPDKSGLPSDRFSAERTGGSVSTLTIQRTQQEDSAVYLCASSSRQQGITDTQYFGPGTRLTVL.

This clonotype has at least ten counts. The chain recombines TRBV29-1 with TRBJ2-5, with D hard to call. The germline V gene has CDR1 SQVTM and CDR2 ANQGSEA. CDR3 length equals 10 residues. Trimming took off 5 bases at V and 9 bases at J, with 10 bases between the two ends. The CDR3 sequence: CSVHHRAQYF. For the CDR3, the DNA is TGCAGCGTTCATCACCGGGCCCAGTACTTC.

V is TRBV7-3 and J is TRBJ2-1, with D possibly being TRBD2 (6 bases). V lost 7 bases and J lost 4, with 14 bases in between. From germline, CDR1 is SGHTA and CDR2 FQGTGA. This CDR3 is 14 amino acids long. CDR3 region: CASTQPGVYNEQFF. The CDR3 DNA is TGTGCCAGCACCCAGCCGGGGGTTTACAATGAGCAGTTCTTC. Supplemented by reference TRBV7-3 and TRBJ2-1, the full variable domain reads GAGVSQTPSNKVTEKGKYVELRCDPISGHTALYWYRQSLGQGPEFLIYFQGTGAADDSGLPNDRFFAVRPEGSVSTLKIQRTERGDSAVYLCASTQPGVYNEQFFGPGTRLTVL.

The chain links TRBV12-3 or TRBV12-4 to TRBJ2-7; D is undetermined. V was trimmed by 3 bases and J by 6 bases, leaving 15 bases between them. The CDR3 is 14 amino acids. The CDR3 loop is CASSFGPYTGEQYF. In DNA, the CDR3 is TGTGCCAGCAGTTTCGGTCCGTACACGGGCGAGCAGTACTTC.